This T cell receptor (beta chain) was sequenced for a study of radiotherapy plus CTLA-4 blockade in lung cancer. Study-wide background: Among enrolled patients, 15% to 20% responded and 30% to 40% achieved disease control.

Profiled with immunoSEQ multiplex PCR; TCRdb holds only in-frame clones, not every one. The sample lists about 53,000 clones; roughly 81% were seen once. V gave up 5 bases and J gave up 1 base; unmatched junction bases: 8. Germline V gene data show CDR1 as LNHDA and CDR2 as SQIVND (reference sequence). This CDR3 has 16 amino acids. General observations from the study: Tumor-derived TCR clones expanded in blood after radiotherapy plus ipilimumab. With interferon-beta, early dynamics of blood T cell clones were reported to best predict response.

Focal radiation and CTLA-4 blockade (ipilimumab) were tested in chemo-refractory metastatic non-small-cell lung cancer patients. Remarks on this clone: Its antigen is unknown.

The sequenced sample was peripheral blood, obtained from a patient treated with radiotherapy plus ipilimumab. The clonotype originates from a human donor with non-small cell lung cancer whose response to radiotherapy plus ipilimumab could not be evaluated. The chain combines TRBV19 with TRBJ1-5, with TRBD1 matching over 7 bases. The CDR3 loop reads CASSPHRGGSNQPQHF. For the CDR3, the DNA is TGTGCCAGTAGTCCTCACAGGGGTGGCAGCAATCAGCCCCAGCATTTT.